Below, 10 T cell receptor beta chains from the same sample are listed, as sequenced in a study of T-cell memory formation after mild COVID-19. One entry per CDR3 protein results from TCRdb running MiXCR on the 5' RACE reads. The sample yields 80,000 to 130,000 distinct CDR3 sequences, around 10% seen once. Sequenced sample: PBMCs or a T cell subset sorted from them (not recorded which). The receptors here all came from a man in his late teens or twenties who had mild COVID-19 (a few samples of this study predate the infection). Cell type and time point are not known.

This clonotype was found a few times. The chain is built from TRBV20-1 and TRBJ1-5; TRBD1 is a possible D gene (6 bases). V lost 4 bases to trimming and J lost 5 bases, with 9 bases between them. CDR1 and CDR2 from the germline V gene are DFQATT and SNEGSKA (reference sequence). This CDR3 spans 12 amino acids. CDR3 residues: CSAKGVDQPQHF. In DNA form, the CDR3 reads TGCAGTGCTAAGGGGGTTGATCAGCCCCAGCATTTT.

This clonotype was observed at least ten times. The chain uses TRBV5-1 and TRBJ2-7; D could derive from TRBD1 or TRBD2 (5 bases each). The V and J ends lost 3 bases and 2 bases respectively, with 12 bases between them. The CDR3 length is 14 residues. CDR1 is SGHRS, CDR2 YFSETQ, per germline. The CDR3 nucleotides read TGCGCCAGCAGCTGGGACGGAGGACCCTACGAGCAGTACTTC. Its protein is CASSWDGGPYEQYF.

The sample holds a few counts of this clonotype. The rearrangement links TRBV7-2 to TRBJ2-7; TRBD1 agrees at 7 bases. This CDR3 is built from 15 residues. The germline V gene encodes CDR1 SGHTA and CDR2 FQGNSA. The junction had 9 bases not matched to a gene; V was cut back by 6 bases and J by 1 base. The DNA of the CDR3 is TGTGCCAGCAGTCGCAGGGACAGCTATTCCTACGAGCAGTACTTC. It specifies CASSRRDSYSYEQYF.

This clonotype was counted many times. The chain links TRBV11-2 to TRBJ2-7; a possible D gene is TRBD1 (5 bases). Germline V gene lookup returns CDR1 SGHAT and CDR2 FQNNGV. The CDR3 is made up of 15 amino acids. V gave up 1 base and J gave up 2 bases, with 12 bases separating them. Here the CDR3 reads CASSLVAQGAYEQYV. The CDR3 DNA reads TGTGCCAGCAGCTTAGTGGCCCAAGGGGCCTACGAGCAGTACGTC.

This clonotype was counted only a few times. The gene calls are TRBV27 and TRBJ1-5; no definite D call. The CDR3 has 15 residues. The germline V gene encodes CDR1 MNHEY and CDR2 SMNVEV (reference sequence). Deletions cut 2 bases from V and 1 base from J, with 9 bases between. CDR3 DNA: TGTGCCAGCAGTTTAATCCAGGACAGCAATCAGCCCCAGCATTTT. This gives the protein CASSLIQDSNQPQHF.

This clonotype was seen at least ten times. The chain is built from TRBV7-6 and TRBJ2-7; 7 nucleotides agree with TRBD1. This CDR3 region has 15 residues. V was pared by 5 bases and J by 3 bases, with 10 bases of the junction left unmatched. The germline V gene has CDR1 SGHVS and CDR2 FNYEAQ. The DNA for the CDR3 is TGTGCCAGCAGCCGTAATCTCGGGACAGACTACGAGCAGTACTTC. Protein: CASSRNLGTDYEQYF. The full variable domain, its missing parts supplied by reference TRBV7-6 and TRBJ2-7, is GAGVSQSPRYKVTKRGQDVALRCDPISGHVSLYWYRQALGQGPEFLTYFNYEAQQDKSGLPNDRFSAERPEGSISTLTIQRTEQRDSAMYRCASSRNLGTDYEQYFGPGTRLTVT.

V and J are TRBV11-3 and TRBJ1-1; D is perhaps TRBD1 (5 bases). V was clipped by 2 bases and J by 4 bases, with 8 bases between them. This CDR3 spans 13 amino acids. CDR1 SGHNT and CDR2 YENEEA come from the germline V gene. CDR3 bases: TGTGCCAGCAGCTTACTCAGGGCCACTGAAGCTTTCTTT. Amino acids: CASSLLRATEAFF.

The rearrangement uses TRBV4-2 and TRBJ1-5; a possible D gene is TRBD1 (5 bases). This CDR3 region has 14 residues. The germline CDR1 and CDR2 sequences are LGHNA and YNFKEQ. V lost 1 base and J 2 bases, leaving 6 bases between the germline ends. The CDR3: CASSQVQGNQPQHF. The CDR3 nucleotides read TGTGCCAGCAGCCAAGTACAGGGCAATCAGCCCCAGCATTTT.

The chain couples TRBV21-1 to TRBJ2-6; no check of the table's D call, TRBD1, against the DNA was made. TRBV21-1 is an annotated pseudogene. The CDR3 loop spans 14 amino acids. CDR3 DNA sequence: TGTGCCAGCAACGACAGGACCGGGGCCAACGTCCTGACTTTC. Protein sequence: CASNDRTGANVLTF.

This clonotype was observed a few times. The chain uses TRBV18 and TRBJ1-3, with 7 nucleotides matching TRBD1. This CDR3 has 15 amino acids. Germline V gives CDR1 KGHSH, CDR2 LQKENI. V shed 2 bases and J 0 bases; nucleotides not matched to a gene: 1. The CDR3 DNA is TGTGCCAGCTCACCAAACAGGGGCTCTGGAAACACCATATATTTT. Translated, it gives CASSPNRGSGNTIYF.